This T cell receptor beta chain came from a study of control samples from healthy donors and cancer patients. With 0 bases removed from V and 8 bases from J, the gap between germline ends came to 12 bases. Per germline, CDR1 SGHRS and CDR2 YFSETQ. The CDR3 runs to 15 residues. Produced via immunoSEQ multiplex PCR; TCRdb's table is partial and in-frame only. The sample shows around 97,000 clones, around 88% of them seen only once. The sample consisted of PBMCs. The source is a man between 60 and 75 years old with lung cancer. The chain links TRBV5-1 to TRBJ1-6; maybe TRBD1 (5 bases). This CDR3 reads CASSLVQGGDSPLHF. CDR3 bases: TGCGCCAGCAGCTTGGTTCAGGGAGGGGATTCACCCCTCCACTTT.